This T cell receptor beta chain was observed in a study of shared clonotypes between healthy human individuals. Study overall: Each donor contributed plates that comprised three CD4 naive, three CD4 memory, two CD8 naive and one CD8 memory.

J gave up 0 bases and V 9 bases, and 7 bases lay outside the gene matches. CDR1 is LNHDA, CDR2 SQIVND, per germline (reference sequence). The CDR3 loop spans 15 amino acids. Study-wide results and limits: On the whole, naive subsets had larger estimated richness than memory subsets had. Clonotype sharing across a few donors was observed for around 4.5% of naive CD4 clonotypes.

The data were produced by immunoSEQ multiplex PCR, yet TCRdb's version contains in-frame clones alone and is incomplete. Found here are hundreds of thousands of clones, approximately 79% of them singletons; the top ten hold about 1.7%. Concerning this clone itself: The antigen is unknown.

This TCR was sampled from a woman between 25 and 40 years old in good health. The chain links TRBV19 to TRBJ1-3; 8 bases fit TRBD1. Sequencing input: memory CD4+ T cells sorted from blood. Subset indicated: CD45RA-negative fraction. The CDR3 DNA reads TGTGCCAGCAGAGGACAGGGACACTCTGGAAACACCATATATTTT. It specifies CASRGQGHSGNTIYF.